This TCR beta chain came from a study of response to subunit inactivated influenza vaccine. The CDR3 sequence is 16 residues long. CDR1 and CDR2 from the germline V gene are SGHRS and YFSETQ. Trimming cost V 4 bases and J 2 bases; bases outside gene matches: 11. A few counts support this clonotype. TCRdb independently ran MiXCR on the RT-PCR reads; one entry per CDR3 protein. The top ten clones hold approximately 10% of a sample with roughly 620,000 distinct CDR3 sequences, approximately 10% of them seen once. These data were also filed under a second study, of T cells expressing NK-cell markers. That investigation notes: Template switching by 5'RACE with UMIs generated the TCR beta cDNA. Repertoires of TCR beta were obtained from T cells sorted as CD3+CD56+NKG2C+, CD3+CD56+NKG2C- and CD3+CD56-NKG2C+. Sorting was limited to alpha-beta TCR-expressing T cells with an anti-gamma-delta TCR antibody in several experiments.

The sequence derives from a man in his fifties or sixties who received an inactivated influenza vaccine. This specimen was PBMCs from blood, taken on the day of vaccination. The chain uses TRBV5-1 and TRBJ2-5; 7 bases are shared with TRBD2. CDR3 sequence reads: CASSPRGSGYQETQYF. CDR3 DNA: TGCGCCAGCAGCCCCCGGGGTAGCGGGTATCAAGAGACCCAGTACTTC.